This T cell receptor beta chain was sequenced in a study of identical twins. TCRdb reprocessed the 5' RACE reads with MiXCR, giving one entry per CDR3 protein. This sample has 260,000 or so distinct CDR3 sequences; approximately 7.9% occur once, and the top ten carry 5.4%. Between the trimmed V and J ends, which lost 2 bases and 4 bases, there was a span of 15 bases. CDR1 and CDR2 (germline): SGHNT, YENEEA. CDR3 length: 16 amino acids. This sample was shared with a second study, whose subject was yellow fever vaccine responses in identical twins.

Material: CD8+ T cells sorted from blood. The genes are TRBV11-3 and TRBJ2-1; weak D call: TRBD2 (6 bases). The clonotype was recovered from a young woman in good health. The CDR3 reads CASSLKLAVLYNEQFF. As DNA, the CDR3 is TGTGCCAGCAGCTTAAAATTAGCGGTCCTTTACAATGAGCAGTTCTTC.